This entry features one T cell receptor (beta chain) sequence. One junction end does not reproduce the germline sequence, and a read error may be involved. TCRdb reprocessed the 5' RACE reads via MiXCR and lists one record per CDR3 protein. The sample has some 91,000 distinct CDR3 sequences; under 15% are singletons. The entry originates in a study of early T cells in non-severe SARS-CoV-2 infection. Overall study context: The study sequenced bulk RNA from unsorted whole blood, with chains unpaired.

The receptor comes from an adult who was a healthcare worker with PCR-confirmed SARS-CoV-2 infection or an uninfected control (not recorded which). Sequencing input: whole blood.

The CDR3: CASSPRDRVGYGHTF. In nucleotides, the CDR3 is TGTGCCAGCAGTCCCCGGGACAGGGTTGGGTATGGCCACACCTTC. The chain joins TRBV6-1 to TRBJ1-2; 9 nucleotides match TRBD1. Per germline, CDR1 MNHNS and CDR2 SASEGT. This CDR3 is built from 15 residues.